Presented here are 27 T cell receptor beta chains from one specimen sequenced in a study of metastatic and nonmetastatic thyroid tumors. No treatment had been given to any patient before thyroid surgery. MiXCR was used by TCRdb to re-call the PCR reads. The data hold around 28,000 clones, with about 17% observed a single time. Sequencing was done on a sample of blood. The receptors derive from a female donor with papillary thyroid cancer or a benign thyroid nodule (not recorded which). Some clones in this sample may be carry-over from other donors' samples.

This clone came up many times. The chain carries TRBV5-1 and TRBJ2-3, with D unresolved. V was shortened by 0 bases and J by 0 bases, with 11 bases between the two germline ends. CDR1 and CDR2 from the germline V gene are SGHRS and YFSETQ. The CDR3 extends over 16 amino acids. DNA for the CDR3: TGCGCCAGCAGCTTGGTATCGTCTTCGAGCACAGATACGCAGTATTTT. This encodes CASSLVSSSSTDTQYF.

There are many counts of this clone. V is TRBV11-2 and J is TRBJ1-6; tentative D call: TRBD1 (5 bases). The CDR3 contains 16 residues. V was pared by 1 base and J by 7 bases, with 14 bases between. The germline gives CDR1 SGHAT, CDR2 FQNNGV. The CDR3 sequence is CASSLVTGTNNSPLHF. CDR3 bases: TGTGCCAGCAGCTTAGTTACGGGGACCAACAATTCACCCCTCCACTTT. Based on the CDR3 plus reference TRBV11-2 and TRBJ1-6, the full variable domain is EAGVAQSPRYKIIEKRQSVAFWCNPISGHATLYWYQQILGQGPKLLIQFQNNGVVDDSQLPKDRFSAERLKGVDSTLKIQPAKLEDSAVYLCASSLVTGTNNSPLHFGNGTRLTVT.

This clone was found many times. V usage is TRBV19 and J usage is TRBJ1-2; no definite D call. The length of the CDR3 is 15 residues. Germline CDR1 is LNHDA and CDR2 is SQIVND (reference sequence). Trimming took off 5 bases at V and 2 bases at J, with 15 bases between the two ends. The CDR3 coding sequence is TGTGCCAGTAGTCCACAAATCACTGAAAACTATGGCTACACCTTC. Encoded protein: CASSPQITENYGYTF.

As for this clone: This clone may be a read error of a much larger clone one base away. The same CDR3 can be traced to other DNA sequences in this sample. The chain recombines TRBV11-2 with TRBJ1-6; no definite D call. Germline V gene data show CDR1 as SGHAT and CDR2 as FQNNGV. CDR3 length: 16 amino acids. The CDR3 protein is CASSLNSPRNNSPLHF. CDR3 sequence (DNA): TGTGCCAGCAGCTTAAATTCCCCACGAAATAACTCACCCCTCCACTTT.

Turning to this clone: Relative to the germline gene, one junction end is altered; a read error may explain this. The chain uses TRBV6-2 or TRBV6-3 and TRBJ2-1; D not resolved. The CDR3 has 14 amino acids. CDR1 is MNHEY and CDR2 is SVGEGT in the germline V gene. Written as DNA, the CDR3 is TGTGTCAGCAACGACTGGAACTCCTACAATGAGCAGTTCTTC. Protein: CVSNDWNSYNEQFF.

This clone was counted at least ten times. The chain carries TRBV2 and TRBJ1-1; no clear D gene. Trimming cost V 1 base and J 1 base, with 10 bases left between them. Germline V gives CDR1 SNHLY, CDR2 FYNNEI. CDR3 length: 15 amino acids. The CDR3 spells CASSEGSRSNTEAFF. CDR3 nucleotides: TGTGCCAGCAGTGAAGGTAGCAGATCGAACACTGAAGCTTTCTTT. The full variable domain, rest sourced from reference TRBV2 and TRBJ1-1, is EPEVTQTPSHQVTQMGQEVILRCVPISNHLYFYWYRQILGQKVEFLVSFYNNEISEKSEIFDDQFSVERPDGSNFTLKIRSTKLEDSAMYFCASSEGSRSNTEAFFGQGTRLTVV.

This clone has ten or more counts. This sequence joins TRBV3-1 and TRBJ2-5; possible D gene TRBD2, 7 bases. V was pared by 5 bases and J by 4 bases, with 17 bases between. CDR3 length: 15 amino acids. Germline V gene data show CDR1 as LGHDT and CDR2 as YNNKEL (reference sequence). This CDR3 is CASSVTGGPRETQYF. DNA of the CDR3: TGTGCCAGCAGCGTTACGGGGGGCCCACGAGAGACCCAGTACTTC.

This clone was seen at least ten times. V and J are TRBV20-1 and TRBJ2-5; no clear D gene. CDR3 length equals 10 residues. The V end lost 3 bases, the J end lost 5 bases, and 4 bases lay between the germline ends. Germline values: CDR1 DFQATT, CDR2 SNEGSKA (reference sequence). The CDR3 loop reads CSASTETQYF. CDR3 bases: TGCAGTGCTAGCACCGAGACCCAGTACTTC.

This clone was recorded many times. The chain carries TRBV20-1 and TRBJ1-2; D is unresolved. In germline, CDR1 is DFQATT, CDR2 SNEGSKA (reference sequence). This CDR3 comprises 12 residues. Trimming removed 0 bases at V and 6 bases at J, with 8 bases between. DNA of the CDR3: TGCAGTGCTAGAGATCTTTACAATGGCTACACCTTC. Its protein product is CSARDLYNGYTF.

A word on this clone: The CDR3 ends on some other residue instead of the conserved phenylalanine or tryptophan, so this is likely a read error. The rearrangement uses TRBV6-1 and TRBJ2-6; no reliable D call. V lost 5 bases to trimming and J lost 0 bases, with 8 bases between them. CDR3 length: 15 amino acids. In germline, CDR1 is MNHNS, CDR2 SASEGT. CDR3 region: CASSRTNSGANVLTL. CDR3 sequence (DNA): TGTGCCAGCAGTCGCACGAACTCTGGGGCCAACGTCCTGACTTTA.

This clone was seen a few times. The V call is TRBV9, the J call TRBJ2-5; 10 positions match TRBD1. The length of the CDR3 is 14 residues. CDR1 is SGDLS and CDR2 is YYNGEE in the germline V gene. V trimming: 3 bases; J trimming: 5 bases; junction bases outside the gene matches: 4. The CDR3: CASSGQGAWETQYF. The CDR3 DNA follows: TGTGCCAGCAGCGGACAGGGGGCCTGGGAGACCCAGTACTTC.

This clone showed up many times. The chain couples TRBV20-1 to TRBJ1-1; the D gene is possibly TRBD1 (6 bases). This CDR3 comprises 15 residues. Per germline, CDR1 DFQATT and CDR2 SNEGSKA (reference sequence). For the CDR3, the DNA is TGCAGCCCTAGGTCACAGGGCCTCCCGAACACTGAAGCTTTCTTT. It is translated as CSPRSQGLPNTEAFF.

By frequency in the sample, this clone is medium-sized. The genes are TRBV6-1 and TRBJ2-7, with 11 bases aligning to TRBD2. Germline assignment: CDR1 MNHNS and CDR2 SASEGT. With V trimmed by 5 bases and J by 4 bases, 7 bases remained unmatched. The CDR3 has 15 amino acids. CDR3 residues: CASSTIAGGPYEQYF. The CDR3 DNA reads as TGTGCCAGCAGTACCATAGCGGGAGGGCCATACGAGCAGTACTTC.

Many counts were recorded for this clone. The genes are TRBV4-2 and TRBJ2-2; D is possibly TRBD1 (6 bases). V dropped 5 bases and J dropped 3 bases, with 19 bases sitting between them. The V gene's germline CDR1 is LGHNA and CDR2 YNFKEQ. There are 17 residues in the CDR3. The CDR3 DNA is TGTGCCAGCAGCGTCCGGATGAGGGGGTGGGACACCGGGGAGCTGTTTTTT. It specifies CASSVRMRGWDTGELFF.

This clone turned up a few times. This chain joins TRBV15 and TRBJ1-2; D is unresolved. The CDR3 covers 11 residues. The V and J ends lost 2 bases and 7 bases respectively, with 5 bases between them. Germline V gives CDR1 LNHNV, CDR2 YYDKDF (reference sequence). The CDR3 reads CATSRMGGYTF. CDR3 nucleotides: TGTGCCACCAGCAGAATGGGTGGCTACACCTTC.

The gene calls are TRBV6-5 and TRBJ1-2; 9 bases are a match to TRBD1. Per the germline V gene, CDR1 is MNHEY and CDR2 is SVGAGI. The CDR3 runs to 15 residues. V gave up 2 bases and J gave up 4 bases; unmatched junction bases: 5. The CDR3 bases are TGTGCCAGCAGTTACACGGGACAGGGATTCTATGGCTACACCTTC. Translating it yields CASSYTGQGFYGYTF.

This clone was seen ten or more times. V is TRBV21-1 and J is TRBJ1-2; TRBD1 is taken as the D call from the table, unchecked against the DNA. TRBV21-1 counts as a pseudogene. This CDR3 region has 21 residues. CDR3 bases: TGTGCCAGCAGCACCTCTCTATCCCGATTACGAAGGACAGGGAACGCGGATGGCTACACCTTC. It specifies CASSTSLSRLRRTGNADGYTF.

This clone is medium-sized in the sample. DNA of the CDR3: TGCGCCAGCAGTGCGCTGACACGCCCCGGGGAGCTGTTTTTT. This sequence encodes CASSALTRPGELFF. The chain carries TRBV10-1 and TRBJ2-2; the D is unclear. The V gene lost 4 bases and the J gene lost 6 bases, with 12 bases spanning the gap. Germline CDR1 is WNHNN and CDR2 is SYGVQD (reference sequence). The CDR3 has 14 amino acids.

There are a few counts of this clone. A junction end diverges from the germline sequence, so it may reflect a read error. The CDR3 loop reads CASSLSKGPNPEAFF. CDR3 DNA sequence: TGTGCCAGCAGTTTATCTAAGGGGCCGAACCCTGAAGCTTTCTTT. The rearrangement joins TRBV28 to TRBJ1-1; TRBD1 might be the D (5 bases). Germline V lookup: CDR1 MDHEN, CDR2 SYDVKM. This CDR3 spans 15 amino acids.

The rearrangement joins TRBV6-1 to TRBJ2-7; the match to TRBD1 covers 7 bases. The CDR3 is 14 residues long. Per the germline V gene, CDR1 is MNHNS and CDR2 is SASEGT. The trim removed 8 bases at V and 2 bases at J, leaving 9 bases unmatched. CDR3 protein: CASLEAGGAYEQYF. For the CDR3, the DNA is TGTGCCAGCCTTGAGGCAGGGGGTGCCTACGAGCAGTACTTC.

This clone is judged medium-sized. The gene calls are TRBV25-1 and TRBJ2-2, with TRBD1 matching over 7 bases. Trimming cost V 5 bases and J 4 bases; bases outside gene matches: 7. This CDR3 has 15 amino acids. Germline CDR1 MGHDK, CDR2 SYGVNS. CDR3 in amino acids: CASSRTGTVTGELFF. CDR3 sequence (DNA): TGTGCCAGCAGTCGAACCGGGACAGTCACCGGGGAGCTGTTTTTT.

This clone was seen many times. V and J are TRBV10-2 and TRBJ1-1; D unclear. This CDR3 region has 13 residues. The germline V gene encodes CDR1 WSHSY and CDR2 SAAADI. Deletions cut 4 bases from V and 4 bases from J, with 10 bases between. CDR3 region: CASSASRTTEAFF. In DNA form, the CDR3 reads TGCGCCAGCAGTGCGAGCCGCACCACTGAAGCTTTCTTT.

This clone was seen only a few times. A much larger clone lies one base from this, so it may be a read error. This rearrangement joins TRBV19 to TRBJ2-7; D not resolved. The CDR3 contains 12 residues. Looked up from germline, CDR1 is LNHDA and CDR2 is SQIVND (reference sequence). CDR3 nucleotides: TGTACCAGTAGTGTCATGGGGTCCGAGCAGTACTTC. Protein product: CTSSVMGSEQYF. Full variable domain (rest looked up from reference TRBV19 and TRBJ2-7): DGGITQSPKYLFRKEGQNVTLSCEQNLNHDAMYWYRQDPGQGLRLIYYSQIVNDFQKGDIAEGYSVSREKKESFPLTVTSAQKNPTAFYLCTSSVMGSEQYFGPGTRLTVT.

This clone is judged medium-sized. In DNA, the CDR3 is TGTGCCAGCGCGTCAGGGAACTACGAGCAGTACTTC. It specifies CASASGNYEQYF. The chain links TRBV6-1 to TRBJ2-7; the D gene is possibly TRBD1 (5 bases). The V gene lost 8 bases and the J gene lost 3 bases, with 11 bases spanning the gap. CDR3 length equals 12 residues. Germline V CDR1 and CDR2: MNHNS, SASEGT.

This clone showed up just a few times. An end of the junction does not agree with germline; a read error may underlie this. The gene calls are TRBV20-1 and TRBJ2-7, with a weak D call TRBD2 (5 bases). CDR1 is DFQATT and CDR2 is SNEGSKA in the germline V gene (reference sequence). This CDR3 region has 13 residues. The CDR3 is CSARALATYKQYF. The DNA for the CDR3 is TGCAGTGCTAGAGCTCTAGCTACCTACAAGCAGTACTTC.

CDR3 DNA: TGTGCCAGCTCACCATCTAACAGGGAAGAGACCCAGTACTTC. It translates to CASSPSNREETQYF. The chain is built from TRBV18 and TRBJ2-5, with TRBD1 as a possible D gene (6 bases). The V end was cut by 2 bases, the J end by 3 bases, with 10 bases between. Germline V gene lookup returns CDR1 KGHSH and CDR2 LQKENI. This CDR3 region has 14 residues.

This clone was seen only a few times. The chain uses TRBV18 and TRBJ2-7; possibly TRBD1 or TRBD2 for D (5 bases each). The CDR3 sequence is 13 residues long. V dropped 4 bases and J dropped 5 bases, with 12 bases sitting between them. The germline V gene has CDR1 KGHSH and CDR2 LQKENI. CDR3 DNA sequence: TGTGCCAGCTCACTGGGACGGCGGGACGAGCAGTACTTC. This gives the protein CASSLGRRDEQYF. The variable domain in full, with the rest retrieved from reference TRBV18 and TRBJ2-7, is NAGVMQNPRHLVRRRGQEARLRCSPMKGHSHVYWYRQLPEEGLKFMVYLQKENIIDESGMPKERFSAEFPKEGPSILRIQQVVRGDSAAYFCASSLGRRDEQYFGPGTRLTVT.